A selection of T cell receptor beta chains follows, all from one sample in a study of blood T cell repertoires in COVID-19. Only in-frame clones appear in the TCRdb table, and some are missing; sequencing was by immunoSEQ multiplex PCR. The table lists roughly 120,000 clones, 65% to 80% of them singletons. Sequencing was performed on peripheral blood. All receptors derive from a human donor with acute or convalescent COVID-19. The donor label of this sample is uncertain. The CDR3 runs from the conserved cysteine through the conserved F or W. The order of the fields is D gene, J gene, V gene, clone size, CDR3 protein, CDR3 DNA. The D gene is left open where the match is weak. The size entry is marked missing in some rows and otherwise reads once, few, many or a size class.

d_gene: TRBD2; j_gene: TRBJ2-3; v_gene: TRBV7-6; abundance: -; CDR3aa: CASSSRLPSGGAWTDTQYF; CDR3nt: TGTGCCAGCAGTTCTCGGCTTCCTAGCGGGGGGGCTTGGACAGATACGCAGTATTTT
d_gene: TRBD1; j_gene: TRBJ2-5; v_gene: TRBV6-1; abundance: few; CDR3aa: CASSEMGQGVETQYF; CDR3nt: TGTGCCAGCAGTGAAATGGGACAGGGGGTTGAGACCCAGTACTTC
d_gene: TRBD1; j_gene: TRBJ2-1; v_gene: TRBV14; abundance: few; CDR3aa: CASSQDRTGNAWDEQFF; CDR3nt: TGTGCCAGCAGCCAAGATAGGACAGGGAACGCCTGGGATGAGCAGTTCTTC
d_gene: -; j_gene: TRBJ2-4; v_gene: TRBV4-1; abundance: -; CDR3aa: CASSQETGKNIQYF; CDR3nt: TGCGCCAGCAGCCAAGAGACAGGAAAAAACATTCAGTACTTC
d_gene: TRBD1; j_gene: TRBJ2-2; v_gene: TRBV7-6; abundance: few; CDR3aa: CASSLGTGGLSTGELFF; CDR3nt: TGTGCCAGCAGCTTAGGGACAGGGGGCTTGAGCACCGGGGAGCTGTTTTTT
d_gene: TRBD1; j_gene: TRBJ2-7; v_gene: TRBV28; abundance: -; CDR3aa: CASRKTGSSYEQYF; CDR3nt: TGTGCCAGCAGAAAGACAGGGAGCTCCTACGAGCAGTACTTC
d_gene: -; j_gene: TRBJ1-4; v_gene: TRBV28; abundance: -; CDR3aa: CASSRLLDREKLFF; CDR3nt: TGTGCCAGCAGCCGACTCTTAGATAGGGAAAAACTGTTTTTT
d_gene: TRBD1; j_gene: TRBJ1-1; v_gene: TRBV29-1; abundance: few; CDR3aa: CSGGTGNTEAFF; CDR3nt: TGCAGCGGAGGGACAGGGAACACTGAAGCTTTCTTT
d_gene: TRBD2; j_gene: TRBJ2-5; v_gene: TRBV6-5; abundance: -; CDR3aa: CASSFSAGPSETQYF; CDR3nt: TGTGCCAGCAGTTTCTCAGCGGGACCCTCAGAGACCCAGTACTTC
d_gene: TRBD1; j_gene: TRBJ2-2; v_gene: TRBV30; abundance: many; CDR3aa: CAWSSDRSPFTGELFF; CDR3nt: TGTGCCTGGAGTTCGGACAGGAGCCCCTTCACCGGGGAGCTGTTTTTT
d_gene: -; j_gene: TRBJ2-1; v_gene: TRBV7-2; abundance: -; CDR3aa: CASSLDGSNEQFF; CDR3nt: TGTGCCAGCAGCTTAGACGGTTCCAATGAGCAGTTCTTC
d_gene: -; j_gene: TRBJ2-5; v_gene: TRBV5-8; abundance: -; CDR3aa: CASSPGRGQETQYF; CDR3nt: TGTGCCAGCAGCCCTGGTCGGGGGCAAGAGACCCAGTACTTC
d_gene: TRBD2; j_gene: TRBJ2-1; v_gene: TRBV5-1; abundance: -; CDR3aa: CASSLSQRGMGEQFF; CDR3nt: TGCGCCAGCAGCTTGTCTCAGCGGGGGATGGGGGAGCAGTTCTTC
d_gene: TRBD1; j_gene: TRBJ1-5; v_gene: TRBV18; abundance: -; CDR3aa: CASSLGQGVVKPQHF; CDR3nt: TGTGCCAGCTCACTGGGACAGGGGGTGGTGAAGCCCCAGCATTTT
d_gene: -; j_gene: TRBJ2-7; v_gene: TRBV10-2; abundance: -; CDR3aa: CASATGFGSYEQYF; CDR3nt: TGCGCCAGCGCGACAGGTTTTGGGTCCTACGAGCAGTACTTC
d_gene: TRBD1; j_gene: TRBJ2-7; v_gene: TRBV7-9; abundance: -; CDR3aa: CASSVRGTTYEQYF; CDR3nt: TGTGCCAGCAGCGTCAGGGGGACGACCTACGAGCAGTACTTC
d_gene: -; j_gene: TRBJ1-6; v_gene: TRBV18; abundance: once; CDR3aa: CASSPWGPSSYNSPLHF; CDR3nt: TGTGCCAGCTCACCTTGGGGGCCGAGCTCCTATAATTCACCCCTCCACTTT